A single sample is the source of the 14 T cell receptor beta chains below, sequenced in a study of post-analysis software for immune sequencing data. Study results and limitations: In patients, five or six TRBV segments were more frequent than in controls, with TRBV5-6, TRBV5-1 and TRBV20-1 among them.

These receptors have no known antigen. Unique molecular identifiers tagged the TCR beta cDNA libraries. TCRdb itself ran the PCR reads through MiXCR, one entry per CDR3 protein. The table records roughly 540,000 distinct CDR3 sequences, approximately 31% of them present only once. Sample: blood. These TCRs come from a girl aged 2-17 years with multiple sclerosis.

Details on this clonotype: A junction boundary mismatches the germline segment, possibly from a read error. The chain carries TRBV7-2 and TRBJ1-2; the D gene is possibly TRBD1 (5 bases). This CDR3 contains 17 residues. CDR1 and CDR2 from the germline V gene are SGHTA and FQGNSA. Here the CDR3 reads CASSLGARSQSNYGYTF. The CDR3 DNA sequence: TGTGCCAGCAGTTTAGGGGCCAGGAGCCAGTCTAACTATGGCTACACCTTC.

The CDR3 DNA reads TGCGCCAGCAGTGGAGGAGGGCTAGACACTGAAGCTTTCTTT. As protein: CASSGGGLDTEAFF. The chain uses TRBV5-1 and TRBJ1-1, with D unresolved. The CDR3 runs 14 residues. Germline V gene sequence: CDR1 SGHRS, CDR2 YFSETQ. Trimming left V 5 bases short and J 3 bases short, with 14 bases between.

The chain recombines TRBV7-6 with TRBJ2-3; 13 nucleotides match TRBD2. The ends lost 1 base at V and 0 bases at J; junction bases unmatched: 4. The CDR3 length is 18 residues. In germline, CDR1 is SGHVS, CDR2 FNYEAQ. In DNA, the CDR3 is TGTGCCAGCAGCTTAGGCACTAGCGGGGGGGTTAGCACAGATACGCAGTATTTT. This translates into CASSLGTSGGVSTDTQYF.

The chain joins TRBV19 to TRBJ1-1; 7 bases are shared with TRBD1. The CDR3 has 11 residues. Germline V gene sequence: CDR1 LNHDA, CDR2 SQIVND (reference sequence). V trimming: 7 bases; J trimming: 8 bases; junction bases outside the gene matches: 4. The CDR3 loop reads CASTRDREAFF. CDR3 bases: TGTGCCAGTACCCGGGACAGAGAAGCTTTCTTT.

The sample holds many counts of this clonotype. The chain combines TRBV7-3 with TRBJ2-3, with D hard to call. Trimming left V 7 bases short and J 0 bases short, with 11 bases between. Germline loops: CDR1 SGHTA, CDR2 FQGTGA. This CDR3 spans 14 amino acids. The CDR3 loop is CASKELTSTDTQYF. Written as DNA, the CDR3 is TGTGCCAGCAAAGAGCTAACTAGCACAGATACGCAGTATTTT.

This clonotype was counted a few times. CDR3 coding DNA: TGTGCCAGCAGCCAAGCGACAGACCGGACCGGGGAGCTGTTTTTT. Its protein product is CASSQATDRTGELFF. J is TRBJ2-2 and V is TRBV4-2; the D gene is possibly TRBD1 (5 bases). V was pared by 1 base and J by 5 bases, with 11 bases between. The length of the CDR3 is 15 residues. Germline V lookup: CDR1 LGHNA, CDR2 YNFKEQ.

In this sample, this clonotype turned up a few times. The chain employs TRBV4-2 and TRBJ2-2, with D tentatively TRBD1 or TRBD2 (6 bases each). This CDR3 comprises 15 residues. Between the trimmed V and J ends, which lost 2 bases and 6 bases, there was a span of 13 bases. Per the germline V gene, CDR1 is LGHNA and CDR2 is YNFKEQ. CDR3 protein: CASSQTGGPPGELFF. In DNA, the CDR3 is TGTGCCAGCAGCCAAACTGGGGGGCCCCCCGGGGAGCTGTTTTTT.

The chain employs TRBV7-2 and TRBJ2-2; TRBD2 matches at 11 bases. Germline CDR1 reads SGHTA; CDR2 reads FQGNSA. CDR3 length: 16 residues. V was clipped by 5 bases and J by 3 bases; unmatched bases: 5. The CDR3 nucleotides read TGTGCCAGCAGCGTAACTAGCGGGGGCTACACCGGGGAGCTGTTTTTT. It encodes CASSVTSGGYTGELFF.

This clonotype came up a few times. At one of its ends the junction is not consistent with the germline gene, which may arise from a read error. This chain links TRBV5-5 with TRBJ2-3; no definite D call. The CDR3 spans 16 residues. Germline V gene lookup returns CDR1 SGHKS and CDR2 YYEKEE (reference sequence). The CDR3 DNA reads TGTGCCAGCAACTTGTTCGAGACGGAGAGCACAGATACGCAGTATTTT. Protein product: CASNLFETESTDTQYF.

The chain couples TRBV12-3 or TRBV12-4 to TRBJ2-1, with 9 bases fitting TRBD1. The CDR3 runs to 17 residues. The junction had 15 bases not matched to a gene; V was cut back by 4 bases and J by 8 bases. Here the CDR3 DNA reads TGTGCCAGCAGTTCCCCGGAGGGGACAGGGTCCGCGGATGAGCAGTTCTTC. Translated: CASSSPEGTGSADEQFF.

The chain couples TRBV12-3 or TRBV12-4 to TRBJ2-7; possibly TRBD2 for D (6 bases). The CDR3 runs 13 residues. V dropped 1 base and J dropped 6 bases, with 10 bases sitting between them. The DNA of the CDR3 is TGTGCCAGCAGTTTAGGGCCAGCGGGCGAGCAGTACTTC. Its translation: CASSLGPAGEQYF.

The chain couples TRBV11-2 to TRBJ2-1, with 9 nucleotides matching TRBD1. The CDR3 runs to 16 residues. From germline, CDR1 is SGHAT and CDR2 FQNNGV. With 1 base clipped from V and 7 bases from J, the junction kept 8 bases outside the gene matches. The CDR3 bases are TGTGCCAGCAGCTTAGGACAGGGGGATAGGAGGAATGAGCAGTTCTTC. Its protein is CASSLGQGDRRNEQFF.

This clonotype was seen a handful of times. The chain recombines TRBV3-1 with TRBJ2-5; the match to TRBD2 covers 14 bases. The CDR3 runs to 16 residues. Germline V gives CDR1 LGHDT, CDR2 YNNKEL (reference sequence). The V gene end was trimmed by 4 bases and the J gene end by 2 bases; junction bases not matched to a gene: 3. The CDR3 loop reads CASSRGLAGAQETQYF. The CDR3 DNA is TGTGCCAGCAGCCGGGGACTAGCGGGGGCTCAAGAGACCCAGTACTTC.

This chain uses TRBV20-1 with TRBJ2-1, with TRBD2 matching 9 bases. The CDR3 sequence is 15 residues long. With 0 bases clipped from V and 4 bases from J, the junction kept 4 bases outside the gene matches. The V gene's germline CDR1 is DFQATT and CDR2 SNEGSKA (reference sequence). DNA for the CDR3: TGCAGTGCTAGAGACATAGCGGGGGATTACAATGAGCAGTTCTTC. It codes for CSARDIAGDYNEQFF.